This entry lists 8 T cell receptor beta chains sequenced from one sample in a study of vaccination and CD4 T cells after COVID-19. The Oncomine TCR Beta short-read assay was what sequenced the DNA obtained from cultured CD4+ T cells. Via MiXCR, TCRdb re-called the PCR reads, giving one row per CDR3 protein. Of some 24,000 distinct CDR3 sequences in the sample, 40% to 55% are singletons; the top ten hold 4.1%. Time point described: late sampling 161 to 241 days after vaccination in a few convalescent patients. Noted treatment: roughly 10-day PBMC culture with coronavirus spike peptide pools or control peptides (ViraFEST assay). Their specific antigens are unknown. Sequencing was performed on CD4+ T cells from blood, cultured in vitro, taken about 7 months after SARS-CoV-2 vaccination. These receptors came from a human donor who had recovered from COVID-19.

This clonotype was recorded a few times. The chain carries TRBV20-1 and TRBJ1-2, with 8 bases fitting TRBD1. Germline V gene sequence: CDR1 DFQATT, CDR2 SNEGSKA (reference sequence). V lost 2 bases, J lost 2 bases, and 13 bases stayed unmatched. The CDR3 is 17 amino acids. The CDR3 DNA sequence: TGCAGTGCTAGATATCTTATCGCAGGGGGCGCGAACTATGGCTACACCTTC. This sequence encodes CSARYLIAGGANYGYTF.

In this sample, this clonotype turned up a few times. V usage is TRBV7-9 and J usage is TRBJ2-7; D unresolved. V lost 3 bases, J lost 4 bases, and 4 bases lay in between. The V gene's germline CDR1 is SEHNR and CDR2 FQNEAQ (reference sequence). The CDR3 spans 11 residues. CDR3 DNA: TGTGCCAGCAGCTTGAAATACGAGCAGTACTTC. This translates into CASSLKYEQYF.

V usage is TRBV10-3 and J usage is TRBJ1-2; D uncertain. Germline V lookup: CDR1 ENHRY, CDR2 SYGVKD. Trimming took off 2 bases at V and 4 bases at J, with 14 bases between the two ends. There are 15 residues in the CDR3. Here the CDR3 reads CAISETDVGTYGYTF. CDR3 bases: TGTGCCATCAGTGAGACCGACGTAGGAACCTATGGCTACACCTTC.

By its share, this clonotype is medium-sized (0.01 to 0.1%). This chain connects TRBV28 to TRBJ2-5, with 8 bases identical to TRBD2. The V gene's germline CDR1 is MDHEN and CDR2 SYDVKM. The CDR3 loop spans 14 amino acids. The ends lost 5 bases at V and 5 bases at J; junction bases unmatched: 7. The CDR3 protein is CASSTPGLDETQYF. The CDR3, as DNA: TGTGCCAGCAGTACCCCGGGACTAGACGAGACCCAGTACTTC.

This clonotype has only a few counts. V usage is TRBV7-6 and J usage is TRBJ2-5; a possible D gene is TRBD1 (5 bases). This CDR3 comprises 14 residues. Trimming left V 2 bases short and J 7 bases short, with 14 bases between. The germline gives CDR1 SGHVS, CDR2 FNYEAQ. The chain's CDR3 is CASSLPKGQGTQYF. Written as DNA, the CDR3 is TGTGCCAGCAGCTTACCCAAAGGTCAGGGGACCCAGTACTTC.

This clonotype was counted a few times. The chain is built from TRBV6-5 and TRBJ1-2; D is undetermined. The CDR3 has 13 residues. The V end lost 4 bases, the J end lost 4 bases, and 10 bases lay between the germline ends. Germline-derived CDR1 and CDR2 are MNHEY and SVGAGI. The CDR3 bases are TGTGCCAGCAGTTCGGACGGACGCTATGGCTACACCTTC. This gives the protein CASSSDGRYGYTF.

The chain is built from TRBV20-1 and TRBJ2-7; TRBD1 matches 10 bases. The germline CDR1 and CDR2 sequences are DFQATT and SNEGSKA (reference sequence). This CDR3 has 11 residues. With 6 bases clipped from V and 5 bases from J, the junction kept 1 base outside the gene matches. The CDR3: CSAGQGDEQYF. For the CDR3, the DNA is TGCAGTGCCGGACAGGGGGACGAGCAGTACTTC.

The chain has TRBV4-2 and TRBJ2-6; D gene ambiguous. Germline V CDR1 and CDR2: LGHNA, YNFKEQ. The CDR3 consists of 17 residues. Between the trimmed V and J ends, which lost 1 base and 0 bases, there was a span of 10 bases. Here the CDR3 DNA reads TGTGCCAGCAGCCAAGTAGCCGGAGTCTCTGGGGCCAACGTCCTGACTTTC. Translated, it gives CASSQVAGVSGANVLTF.